The 21 T cell receptor beta chains presented below share a single source sample, sequenced in a study of blood T cell repertoires in COVID-19. Profiled with immunoSEQ multiplex PCR; TCRdb holds only in-frame clones, not every one. The repertoire holds 120,000 or so clones, with about 83% as singletons. Sequencing was done on a sample of peripheral blood. The receptor set was obtained from an elderly man with active or convalescent COVID-19.

This clone occurred once. The genes are TRBV4-3 and TRBJ2-5; 9 positions match TRBD1. J gave up 6 bases and V 7 bases, and 6 bases lay outside the gene matches. The V gene's germline CDR1 is LGHNA and CDR2 YSLEER. The CDR3 runs to 13 residues. Written as DNA, the CDR3 is TGCGCCAGCAAAACAGGGGGCAGGAAGACCCAGTACTTC. It is translated as CASKTGGRKTQYF.

This sequence joins TRBV9 and TRBJ1-4, with 8 nucleotides matching TRBD1. V shed 5 bases, J shed 0 bases, and the junction held 3 bases outside the gene matches. Germline CDR1 and CDR2: SGDLS and YYNGEE. This CDR3 comprises 15 residues. CDR3 sequence reads: CASSYRGATNEKLFF. CDR3 coding DNA: TGTGCCAGCAGTTACAGGGGGGCAACTAATGAAAAACTGTTTTTT.

The V gene is TRBV2, the J gene TRBJ2-3, with TRBD2 identical over 7 bases. Germline V lookup: CDR1 SNHLY, CDR2 FYNNEI. The CDR3 is 14 residues long. V was pared by 5 bases and J by 4 bases, with 6 bases of the junction left unmatched. This chain's CDR3 is CASSRGGGADTQYF. The CDR3 nucleotides read TGTGCCAGCAGTCGCGGGGGAGGCGCAGATACGCAGTATTTT.

This chain links TRBV28 with TRBJ2-3, with 9 nucleotides matching TRBD2. Germline V CDR1 and CDR2: MDHEN, SYDVKM. V was pared by 2 bases and J by 7 bases, with 7 bases of the junction left unmatched. This CDR3 has 15 residues. In DNA, the CDR3 is TGTGCCAGCAGTTTAGTTGGCGGGGGGGTGTATACGCAGTATTTT. Protein: CASSLVGGGVYTQYF.

The chain couples TRBV10-3 to TRBJ2-7; D perhaps matches TRBD1 (5 bases). This CDR3 region has 12 residues. The V end lost 0 bases, the J end lost 9 bases, and 9 bases lay between the germline ends. Germline V gene data show CDR1 as ENHRY and CDR2 as SYGVKD. The CDR3 protein is CAISESRGGQYF. The CDR3 bases are TGTGCCATCAGTGAGTCAAGGGGTGGGCAGTACTTC.

The genes are TRBV6-5 and TRBJ1-4; 9 positions match TRBD1. CDR3 length: 16 residues. Germline CDR1 reads MNHEY; CDR2 reads SVGAGI. V was clipped by 0 bases and J by 7 bases; unmatched bases: 6. The chain's CDR3 is CASSYSTGQGGEKLFF. CDR3 sequence (DNA): TGTGCCAGCAGTTACTCGACGGGACAGGGAGGTGAAAAACTGTTTTTT.

J is TRBJ2-7 and V is TRBV11-3, with a weak D call TRBD1 (6 bases). Germline V gene sequence: CDR1 SGHNT, CDR2 YENEEA. This CDR3 is built from 14 residues. V gave up 6 bases and J gave up 2 bases, with 14 bases separating them. Here the CDR3 DNA reads TGTGCCAGCAGTAGGGACGGGGACACCTACGAGCAGTACTTC. This translates into CASSRDGDTYEQYF.

This clone showed up just a few times. The chain has TRBV4-2 and TRBJ2-1, with 7 bases matching TRBD1. This CDR3 is built from 14 residues. J was trimmed by 5 bases and V by 5 bases; bases with no gene match: 6. Germline CDR1 LGHNA, CDR2 YNFKEQ. The CDR3 region has the DNA TGTGCCAGCAGCGTTCGACAGGGCGACAATGAGCAGTTCTTC. This gives the protein CASSVRQGDNEQFF.

This clone was recorded only once. The CDR3 reads CASSLVRGYEQYF. CDR3 nucleotide sequence: TGTGCCAGCAGCTTGGTCAGGGGGTATGAGCAGTACTTC. The rearrangement joins TRBV11-1 to TRBJ2-7, with 7 bases aligning to TRBD1. The CDR3 has 13 residues. Germline CDR1 SGHAT, CDR2 FQDESV (reference sequence). The trim removed 3 bases at V and 7 bases at J, leaving 6 bases unmatched.

The chain combines TRBV2 with TRBJ2-3, with D perhaps TRBD2 (6 bases). The germline V and J ends were trimmed by 4 bases and 1 base, with 15 bases remaining between them. The length of the CDR3 is 16 residues. The V gene's germline CDR1 is SNHLY and CDR2 FYNNEI. CDR3 sequence: CASSGAEGGGTDTQYF. CDR3 sequence (DNA): TGTGCCAGCAGTGGGGCTGAGGGCGGGGGCACAGATACGCAGTATTTT.

The table lists this clone with a count of one. The chain carries TRBV7-2 and TRBJ2-3, with 13 bases that match TRBD2. CDR1 is SGHTA, CDR2 FQGNSA, per germline. The CDR3 totals 16 residues. Germline trimming cut 6 bases from V and 2 bases from J; bases unmatched to any gene: 5. In nucleotides, the CDR3 is TGTGCCAGCAGATCCGGGACTAGCGGGATCACAGATACGCAGTATTTT. It encodes CASRSGTSGITDTQYF.

The chain recombines TRBV18 with TRBJ2-7, with D maybe TRBD2 (6 bases). The CDR3 contains 17 residues. Germline values: CDR1 KGHSH, CDR2 LQKENI. Trimming pared 2 bases from V and 5 bases from J, leaving 22 bases between. CDR3 sequence (DNA): TGTGCCAGCTCACCAGAGTCGGCGGGGCTAATCTCAAACGAGCAGTACTTC. It encodes CASSPESAGLISNEQYF.

The chain has TRBV7-6 and TRBJ1-3, with D possibly being TRBD1 (6 bases). CDR1 and CDR2 from the germline V gene are SGHVS and FNYEAQ. The CDR3 is made up of 18 amino acids. V lost 3 bases to trimming and J lost 6 bases, with 24 bases between them. The CDR3 is CASSFVRQRDRITNTIYF. As DNA, the CDR3 is TGTGCCAGCAGCTTTGTCCGTCAACGAGACAGGATAACAAACACCATATATTTT.

The V gene is TRBV11-3, the J gene TRBJ1-2; no clear D. The ends were cut back, 5 bases at V and 8 bases at J, with 15 bases in the middle. There are 13 residues in the CDR3. The germline CDR1 and CDR2 sequences are SGHNT and YENEEA. This CDR3 is CASSPFPEGGYTF. CDR3 DNA: TGTGCCAGCAGCCCTTTCCCGGAGGGCGGCTACACCTTC.

This chain connects TRBV6-5 to TRBJ1-5, with D possibly matching TRBD1 (6 bases). V gave up 6 bases and J gave up 3 bases, with 15 bases separating them. Germline-derived CDR1 and CDR2 are MNHEY and SVGAGI. The CDR3 totals 15 residues. CDR3: CASRPQGLNNQPQHF. The CDR3 region has the DNA TGTGCCAGCAGACCACAGGGCCTCAACAATCAGCCCCAGCATTTT.

This chain joins TRBV6-5 and TRBJ1-1; the D is unclear. Trimming pared 8 bases from V and 0 bases from J, leaving 16 bases between. CDR1 and CDR2 from the germline V gene are MNHEY and SVGAGI. This CDR3 is 15 amino acids long. The CDR3 is CASRTGLLVNTEAFF. DNA for the CDR3: TGTGCCAGCCGAACCGGGTTGCTAGTGAACACTGAAGCTTTCTTT.

The chain couples TRBV5-1 to TRBJ1-6; 8 bases are shared with TRBD1. The CDR3 is 15 amino acids. Germline V gives CDR1 SGHRS, CDR2 YFSETQ. V lost 4 bases to trimming and J lost 6 bases; unmatched junction nucleotides: 6. In nucleotides, the CDR3 is TGCGCCAGCAGCCTCCAGGACAGGGCTAATTCACCCCTCCACTTT. Protein: CASSLQDRANSPLHF.

The gene calls are TRBV2 and TRBJ2-7; the D gene is possibly TRBD1 (6 bases). This CDR3 has 11 residues. CDR1 SNHLY and CDR2 FYNNEI come from the germline V gene. Trimming stripped 4 bases from V and 7 bases from J, with 8 bases between. The CDR3: CASSVGTEQYF. In DNA form, the CDR3 reads TGTGCCAGCAGTGTGGGGACAGAGCAGTACTTC.

This clone appeared a few times. CDR3 nucleotides: TGTGCCATCAGTGAGGCGGGTAATCAGCCCCAGCATTTT. It specifies CAISEAGNQPQHF. This chain joins TRBV10-3 and TRBJ1-5; no clear D. V shed 2 bases and J shed 4 bases, with 6 bases lying between them. CDR3 length: 13 residues. CDR1 is ENHRY and CDR2 is SYGVKD in the germline V gene.

This clone has only a few counts. The chain links TRBV12-3 or TRBV12-4 to TRBJ1-3, with D hard to call. Trimming took 5 bases from V and 0 from J, leaving 2 bases between them. This CDR3 is built from 12 residues. CDR3 bases: TGTGCCAGCAGTCACTCTGGAAACACCATATATTTT. Translated: CASSHSGNTIYF.

V usage is TRBV2 and J usage is TRBJ1-3; D possibly corresponds to TRBD1 (6 bases). Trimming cost V 7 bases and J 0 bases, with 16 bases left between them. This CDR3 is built from 16 residues. Germline CDR1 and CDR2: SNHLY and FYNNEI. The CDR3 region has the DNA TGTGCCAGCACCCGATCCCGGGACAACTCTGGAAACACCATATATTTT. Translated: CASTRSRDNSGNTIYF.